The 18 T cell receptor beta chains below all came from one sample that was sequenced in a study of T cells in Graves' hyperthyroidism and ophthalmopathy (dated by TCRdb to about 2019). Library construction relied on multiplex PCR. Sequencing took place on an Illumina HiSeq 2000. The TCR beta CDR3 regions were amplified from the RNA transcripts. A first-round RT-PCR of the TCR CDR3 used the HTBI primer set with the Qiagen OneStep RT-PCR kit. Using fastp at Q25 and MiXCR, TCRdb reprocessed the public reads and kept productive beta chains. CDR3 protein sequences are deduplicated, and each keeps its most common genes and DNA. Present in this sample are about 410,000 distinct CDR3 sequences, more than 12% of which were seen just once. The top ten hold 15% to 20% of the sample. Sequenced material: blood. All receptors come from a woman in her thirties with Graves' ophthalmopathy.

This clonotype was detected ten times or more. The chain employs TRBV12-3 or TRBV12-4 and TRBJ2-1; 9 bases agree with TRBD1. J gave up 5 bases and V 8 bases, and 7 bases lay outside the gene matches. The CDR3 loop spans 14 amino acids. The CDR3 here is CASLSGTGHNEQFF. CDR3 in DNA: TGTGCCAGCCTCTCCGGGACAGGGCACAATGAGCAGTTCTTC.

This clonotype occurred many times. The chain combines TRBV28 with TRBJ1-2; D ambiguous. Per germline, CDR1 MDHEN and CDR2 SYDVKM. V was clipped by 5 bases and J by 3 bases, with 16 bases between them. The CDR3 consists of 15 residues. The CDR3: CASSPRRVMDYGYTF. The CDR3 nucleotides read TGTGCCAGCAGTCCTAGGCGGGTCATGGACTATGGCTACACCTTC.

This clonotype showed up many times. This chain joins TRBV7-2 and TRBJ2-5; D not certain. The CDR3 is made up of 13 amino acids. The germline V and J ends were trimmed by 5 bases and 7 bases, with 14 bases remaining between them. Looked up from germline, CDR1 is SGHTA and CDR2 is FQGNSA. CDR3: CASSLGPLGTQYF. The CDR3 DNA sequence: TGTGCCAGCAGCCTCGGACCCTTGGGGACCCAGTACTTC.

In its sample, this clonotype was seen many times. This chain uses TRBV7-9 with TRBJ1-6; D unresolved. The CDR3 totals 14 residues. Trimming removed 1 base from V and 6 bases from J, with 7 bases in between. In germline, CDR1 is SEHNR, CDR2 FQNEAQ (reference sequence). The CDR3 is CASSLGRINSPLHF. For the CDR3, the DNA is TGTGCCAGCAGCTTAGGTCGGATTAATTCACCCCTCCACTTT.

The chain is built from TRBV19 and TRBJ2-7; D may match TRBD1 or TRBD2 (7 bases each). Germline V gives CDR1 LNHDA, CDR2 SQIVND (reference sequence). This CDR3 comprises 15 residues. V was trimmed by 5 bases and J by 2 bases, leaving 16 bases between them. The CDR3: CASSASQGGTYEQYF. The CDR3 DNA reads TGTGCCAGTAGTGCCTCCCAGGGGGGGACCTACGAGCAGTACTTC.

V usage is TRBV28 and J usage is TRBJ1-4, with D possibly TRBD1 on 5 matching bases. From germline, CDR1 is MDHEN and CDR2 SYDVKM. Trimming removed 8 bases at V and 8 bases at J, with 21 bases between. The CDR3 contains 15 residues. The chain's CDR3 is CASLSGGERIEKLFF. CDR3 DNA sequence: TGTGCCAGCCTTTCCGGGGGGGAAAGGATCGAAAAACTGTTTTTT.

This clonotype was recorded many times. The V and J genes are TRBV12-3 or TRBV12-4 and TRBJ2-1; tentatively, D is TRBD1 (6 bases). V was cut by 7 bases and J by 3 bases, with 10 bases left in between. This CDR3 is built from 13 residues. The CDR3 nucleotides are TGTGCCAGCACCACACAGGGCTACAATGAGCAGTTCTTC. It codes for CASTTQGYNEQFF.

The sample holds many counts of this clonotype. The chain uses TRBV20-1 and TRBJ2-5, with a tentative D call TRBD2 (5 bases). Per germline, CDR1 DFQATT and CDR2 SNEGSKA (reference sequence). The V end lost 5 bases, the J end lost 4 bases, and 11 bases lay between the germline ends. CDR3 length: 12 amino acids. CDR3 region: CSARGIGETQYF. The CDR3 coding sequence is TGCAGTGCTCGGGGAATCGGAGAGACCCAGTACTTC.

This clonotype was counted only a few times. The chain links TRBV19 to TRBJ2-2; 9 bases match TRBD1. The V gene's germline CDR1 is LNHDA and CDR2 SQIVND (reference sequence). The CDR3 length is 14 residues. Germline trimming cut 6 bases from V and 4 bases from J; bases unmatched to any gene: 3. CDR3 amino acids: CASRTTGGTGELFF. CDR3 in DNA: TGTGCCAGTAGGACGACAGGGGGCACCGGGGAGCTGTTTTTT.

CDR3 residues: CASSQASGRRNIDTIYF. CDR3 nucleotides: TGTGCCAGCAGCCAAGCATCGGGACGCAGAAACATAGACACCATATATTTT. This chain links TRBV16 with TRBJ1-3, with a tentative D call TRBD1 (5 bases). V was trimmed by 2 bases and J by 8 bases, leaving 22 bases between them. CDR1 is KGHSY and CDR2 is FQNENV in the germline V gene. CDR3 size: 17 residues. The entire variable domain, with the rest obtained from reference TRBV16 and TRBJ1-3, is as follows: GEEVAQTPKHLVRGEGQKAKLYCAPIKGHSYVFWYQQVLKNEFKFLISFQNENVFDETGMPKERFSAKCLPNSPCSLEIQATKLEDSAVYFCASSQASGRRNIDTIYFGEGSWLTVV.

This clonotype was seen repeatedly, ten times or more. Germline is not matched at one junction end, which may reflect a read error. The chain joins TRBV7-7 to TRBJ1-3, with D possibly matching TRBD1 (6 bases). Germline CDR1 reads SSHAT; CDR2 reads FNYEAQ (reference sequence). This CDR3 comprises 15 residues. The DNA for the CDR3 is TGTGCTAGCAGCACAGGGCTGGGCTCTGGAAACACCATATATTTT. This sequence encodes CASSTGLGSGNTIYF.

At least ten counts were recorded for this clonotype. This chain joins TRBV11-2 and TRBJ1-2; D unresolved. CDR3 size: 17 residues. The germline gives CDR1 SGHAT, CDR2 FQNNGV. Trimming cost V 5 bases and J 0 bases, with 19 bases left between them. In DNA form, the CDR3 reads TGTGCCAGCAGCCCACTAGTAGGGAGACCGCCTAACTATGGCTACACCTTC. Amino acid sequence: CASSPLVGRPPNYGYTF.

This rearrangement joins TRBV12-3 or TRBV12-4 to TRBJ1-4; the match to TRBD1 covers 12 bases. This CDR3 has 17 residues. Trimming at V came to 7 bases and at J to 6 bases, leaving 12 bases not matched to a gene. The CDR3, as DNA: TGTGCCAGCATAAACGGGACAGGGGGCGCGTTCGATGAAAAACTGTTTTTT. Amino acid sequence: CASINGTGGAFDEKLFF.

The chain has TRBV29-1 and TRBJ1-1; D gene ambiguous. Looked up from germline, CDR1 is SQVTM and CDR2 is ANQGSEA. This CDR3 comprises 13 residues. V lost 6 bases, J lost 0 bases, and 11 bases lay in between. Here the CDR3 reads CSVRGTMNTEAFF. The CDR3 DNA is TGCAGCGTCCGAGGCACCATGAACACTGAAGCTTTCTTT.

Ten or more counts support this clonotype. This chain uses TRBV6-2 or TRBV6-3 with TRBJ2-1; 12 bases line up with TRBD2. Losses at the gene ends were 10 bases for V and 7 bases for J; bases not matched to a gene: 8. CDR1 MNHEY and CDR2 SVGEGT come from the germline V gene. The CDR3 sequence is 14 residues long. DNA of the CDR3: TGTGCCACCACTACTAGCGGGGGGTCGAATGAGCAGTTCTTC. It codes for CATTTSGGSNEQFF.

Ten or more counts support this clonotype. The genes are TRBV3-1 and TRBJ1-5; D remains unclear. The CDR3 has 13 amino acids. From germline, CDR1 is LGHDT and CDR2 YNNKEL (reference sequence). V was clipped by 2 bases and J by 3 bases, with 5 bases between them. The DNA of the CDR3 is TGTGCCAGCAGCCAATCCTACAATCAGCCCCAGCATTTT. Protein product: CASSQSYNQPQHF.

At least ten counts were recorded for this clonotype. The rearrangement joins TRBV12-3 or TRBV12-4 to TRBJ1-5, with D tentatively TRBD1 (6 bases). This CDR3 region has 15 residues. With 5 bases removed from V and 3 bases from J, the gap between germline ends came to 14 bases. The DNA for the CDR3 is TGTGCCAGCAGTAAACAGACAGGTTACAATCAGCCCCAGCATTTT. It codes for CASSKQTGYNQPQHF.

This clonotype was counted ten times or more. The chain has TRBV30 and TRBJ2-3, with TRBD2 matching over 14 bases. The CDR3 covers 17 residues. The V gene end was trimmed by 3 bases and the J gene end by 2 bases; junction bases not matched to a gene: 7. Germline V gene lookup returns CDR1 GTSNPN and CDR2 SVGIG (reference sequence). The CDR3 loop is CAWRKRTSGRTTDTQYF. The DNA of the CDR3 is TGTGCCTGGAGGAAACGGACTAGCGGGAGGACCACAGATACGCAGTATTTT.